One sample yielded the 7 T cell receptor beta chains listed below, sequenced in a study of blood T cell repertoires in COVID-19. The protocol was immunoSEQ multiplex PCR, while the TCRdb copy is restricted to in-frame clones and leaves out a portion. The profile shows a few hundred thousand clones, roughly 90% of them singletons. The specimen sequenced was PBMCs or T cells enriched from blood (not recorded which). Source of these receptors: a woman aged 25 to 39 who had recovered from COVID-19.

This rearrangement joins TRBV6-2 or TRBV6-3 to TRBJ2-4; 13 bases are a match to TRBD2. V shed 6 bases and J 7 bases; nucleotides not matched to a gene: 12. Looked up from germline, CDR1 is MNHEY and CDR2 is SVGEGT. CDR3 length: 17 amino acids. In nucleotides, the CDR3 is TGTGCCAGCAGCCAGAGAGCGACACTAGCGGGGGGGAACATTCAGTACTTC. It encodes CASSQRATLAGGNIQYF.

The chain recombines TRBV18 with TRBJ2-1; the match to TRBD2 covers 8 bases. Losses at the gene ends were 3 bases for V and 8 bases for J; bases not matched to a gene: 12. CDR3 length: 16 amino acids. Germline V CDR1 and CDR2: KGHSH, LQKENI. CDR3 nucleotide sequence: TGTGCCAGCTCACCCCCAGCGGGAGATTTAAGTGATGAGCAGTTCTTC. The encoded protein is CASSPPAGDLSDEQFF.

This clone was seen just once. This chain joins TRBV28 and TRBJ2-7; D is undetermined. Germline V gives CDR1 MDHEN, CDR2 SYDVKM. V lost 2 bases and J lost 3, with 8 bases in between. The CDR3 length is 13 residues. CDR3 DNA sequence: TGTGCCAGCAGTTTAGTGGCCAGCTACGAGCAGTACTTC. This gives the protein CASSLVASYEQYF.

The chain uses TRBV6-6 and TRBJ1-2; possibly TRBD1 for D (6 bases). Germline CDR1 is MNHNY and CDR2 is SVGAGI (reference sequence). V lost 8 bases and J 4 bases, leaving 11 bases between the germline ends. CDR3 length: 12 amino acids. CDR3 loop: CASQDRLYGYTF. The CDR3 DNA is TGTGCCAGCCAAGACAGGCTCTATGGCTACACCTTC.

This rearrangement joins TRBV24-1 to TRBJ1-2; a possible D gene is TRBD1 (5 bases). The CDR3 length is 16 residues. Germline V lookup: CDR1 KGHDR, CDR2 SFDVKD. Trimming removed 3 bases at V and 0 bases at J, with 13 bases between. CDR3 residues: CATSDITGGANYGYTF. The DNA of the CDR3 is TGTGCCACCAGTGATATAACAGGTGGAGCTAACTATGGCTACACCTTC.

CDR3 region: CASSAGGVELTEAFF. The DNA for the CDR3 is TGTGCCTCGTCAGCCGGGGGGGTGGAGTTGACTGAAGCTTTCTTT. J is TRBJ1-1 and V is TRBV10-3; possible D gene TRBD1, 5 bases. The CDR3 loop spans 15 amino acids. Germline V gene sequence: CDR1 ENHRY, CDR2 SYGVKD. Deletions cut 11 bases from V and 5 bases from J, with 24 bases between.

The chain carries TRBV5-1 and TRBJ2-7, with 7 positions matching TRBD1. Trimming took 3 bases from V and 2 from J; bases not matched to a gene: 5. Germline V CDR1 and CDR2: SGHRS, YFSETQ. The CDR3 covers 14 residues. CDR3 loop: CASSSETGTYEQYF. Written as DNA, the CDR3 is TGCGCCAGCAGCTCCGAGACAGGGACCTACGAGCAGTACTTC.